Listed here are 11 T cell receptor beta chains from one sample, sequenced in a study of blood T cell repertoires in COVID-19. The assay was immunoSEQ multiplex PCR, and TCRdb's table has in-frame clones only and misses some. The table has 150,000 to 200,000 clones, about 85% seen once. The sample taken for sequencing was peripheral blood. Receptor source: a woman between 40 and 55 years old with COVID-19, enrolled during active disease.

This clone appeared once. This chain connects TRBV10-3 to TRBJ1-4; 7 bases map to TRBD1. Looked up from germline, CDR1 is ENHRY and CDR2 is SYGVKD. This CDR3 region has 15 residues. V gave up 0 bases and J gave up 10 bases; unmatched junction bases: 8. Here the CDR3 reads CAISESGDRVGKLFF. CDR3 coding DNA: TGTGCCATCAGTGAGTCGGGAGACAGGGTTGGAAAACTGTTTTTT.

The rearrangement links TRBV5-1 to TRBJ2-1; 8 bases are shared with TRBD1. J was trimmed by 6 bases and V by 4 bases; bases with no gene match: 12. This CDR3 region has 16 residues. In germline, CDR1 is SGHRS, CDR2 YFSETQ. For the CDR3, the DNA is TGCGCCAGCAGCGATCAGGGACAGGCCAGCAGCAATGAGCAGTTCTTC. Protein sequence: CASSDQGQASSNEQFF.

With regard to this clone: An end of the junction differs from the germline gene, which may be a read error. The gene calls are TRBV19 and TRBJ1-5; unclear D gene. In germline, CDR1 is LNHDA, CDR2 SQIVND (reference sequence). CDR3 length equals 13 residues. CDR3 in amino acids: CASSIEGKQPQHF. CDR3 DNA sequence: TGTGCCAGTAGTATAGAGGGCAAACAGCCCCAGCATTTT.

This clone was counted ten times or more. The chain links TRBV3-1 (or the pseudogene TRBV3-2) to TRBJ1-2, with D tentatively TRBD1 (5 bases). Germline assignment: CDR1 LGHDT and CDR2 YNNKEL (reference sequence). The CDR3 extends over 17 amino acids. Trimming removed 1 base from V and 6 bases from J, with 21 bases in between. The CDR3 region is CASSQAWGAARGNGYTF. For the CDR3, the DNA is TGTGCCAGCAGCCAAGCTTGGGGAGCGGCCCGGGGGAATGGCTACACCTTC.

The chain employs TRBV6-6 and TRBJ2-3, with TRBD2 matching over 8 bases. The ends lost 2 bases at V and 3 bases at J; junction bases unmatched: 4. The CDR3 runs to 15 residues. Germline V gene lookup returns CDR1 MNHNY and CDR2 SVGAGI (reference sequence). In DNA form, the CDR3 reads TGTGCCAGCAGTTACGTGGGACTAGAGACAGATACGCAGTATTTT. It yields the protein CASSYVGLETDTQYF.

This sequence joins TRBV29-1 and TRBJ1-5; the D gene is possibly TRBD1 (5 bases). Trimming removed 4 bases at V and 5 bases at J, with 15 bases between. CDR3 length equals 14 residues. From germline, CDR1 is SQVTM and CDR2 ANQGSEA. DNA for the CDR3: TGCAGCGTTGGTCTCGGGGGGGGTGATCAGCCCCAGCATTTT. It encodes CSVGLGGGDQPQHF.

V and J are TRBV5-6 and TRBJ2-5; TRBD1 matches at 10 bases. J was trimmed by 5 bases and V by 2 bases; bases with no gene match: 6. Germline-derived CDR1 and CDR2 are SGHDT and YYEEEE. CDR3 length: 15 amino acids. The CDR3 sequence: CASSFWTGGMETQYF. Here the CDR3 DNA reads TGTGCCAGCAGCTTCTGGACAGGGGGGATGGAGACCCAGTACTTC.

This chain uses TRBV30 with TRBJ1-1; no clear D gene. Trimming took 0 bases from V and 4 from J, leaving 9 bases between them. The CDR3 extends over 13 amino acids. Per germline, CDR1 GTSNPN and CDR2 SVGIG (reference sequence). DNA for the CDR3: TGTGCCTGGAGTGTATTGGGGAGCACTGAAGCTTTCTTT. It translates to CAWSVLGSTEAFF. Full variable domain (outside the CDR3, taken from reference TRBV30 and TRBJ1-1): SQTIHQWPATLVQPVGSPLSLECTVEGTSNPNLYWYRQAAGRGLQLLFYSVGIGQISSEVPQNLSASRPQDRQFILSSKKLLLSDSGFYLCAWSVLGSTEAFFGQGTRLTVV.

The chain employs TRBV5-1 and TRBJ1-4; no definite D call. This CDR3 contains 16 residues. V shed 4 bases and J shed 6 bases, with 19 bases lying between them. The germline V gene encodes CDR1 SGHRS and CDR2 YFSETQ. The CDR3 sequence is CASSRPEGWEDEKLFF. The CDR3 nucleotides are TGCGCCAGCAGCCGTCCGGAGGGATGGGAAGATGAAAAACTGTTTTTT. The full variable domain, rest sourced from reference TRBV5-1 and TRBJ1-4, is KAGVTQTPRYLIKTRGQQVTLSCSPISGHRSVSWYQQTPGQGLQFLFEYFSETQRNKGNFPGRFSGRQFSNSRSEMNVSTLELGDSALYLCASSRPEGWEDEKLFFGSGTQLSVL.

This chain links TRBV29-1 with TRBJ2-3, with D maybe TRBD2 (6 bases). The CDR3 length is 13 residues. Trimming took 4 bases from V and 4 from J, leaving 12 bases between them. From germline, CDR1 is SQVTM and CDR2 ANQGSEA. The CDR3 is CSVATRRADTQYF. DNA of the CDR3: TGCAGCGTTGCTACTAGGAGGGCAGATACGCAGTATTTT.

The CDR3 is CASSVPGQGDTEAFF. In DNA form, the CDR3 reads TGTGCCAGCAGTGTTCCGGGACAGGGAGACACTGAAGCTTTCTTT. The rearrangement joins TRBV6-4 to TRBJ1-1; TRBD1 aligns across 9 bases. In germline, CDR1 is MRHNA, CDR2 SNTAGT. This CDR3 is built from 15 residues. The V segment lost 4 bases and the J segment 3 bases; nucleotides outside the gene matches: 6.